This T cell receptor (beta chain) is from a study of blood T cell repertoires in COVID-19. Only in-frame clones appear in the TCRdb table, and some are missing; sequencing was by immunoSEQ multiplex PCR. The data show about 200,000 clones, 86% seen once. This clone turned up a few times. Trimming stripped 5 bases from V and 11 bases from J, with 21 bases between. CDR3 length: 14 residues. Germline assignment: CDR1 ENHRY and CDR2 SYGVKD. Sequenced input: peripheral blood. The V and J genes are TRBV10-3 and TRBJ1-1, with D possibly being TRBD1 (5 bases). The clonotype comes from a woman in her 70s with acute or convalescent COVID-19. This CDR3 reads CAISNWGDEKSAFF. CDR3 DNA sequence: TGTGCCATCAGTAACTGGGGGGATGAAAAGTCGGCTTTCTTT.